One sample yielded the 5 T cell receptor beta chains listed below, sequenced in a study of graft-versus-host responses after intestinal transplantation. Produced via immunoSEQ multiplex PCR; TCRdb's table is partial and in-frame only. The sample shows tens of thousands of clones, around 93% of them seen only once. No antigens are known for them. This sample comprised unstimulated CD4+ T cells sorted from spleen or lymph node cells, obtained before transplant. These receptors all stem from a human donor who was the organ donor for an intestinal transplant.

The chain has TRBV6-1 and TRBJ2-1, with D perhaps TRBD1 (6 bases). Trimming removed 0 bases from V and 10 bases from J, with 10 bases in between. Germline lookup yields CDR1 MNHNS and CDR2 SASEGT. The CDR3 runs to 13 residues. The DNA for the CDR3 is TGTGCCAGCAGTGAAGCGCAGGGGTGGGAGCAGTTCTTC. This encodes CASSEAQGWEQFF.

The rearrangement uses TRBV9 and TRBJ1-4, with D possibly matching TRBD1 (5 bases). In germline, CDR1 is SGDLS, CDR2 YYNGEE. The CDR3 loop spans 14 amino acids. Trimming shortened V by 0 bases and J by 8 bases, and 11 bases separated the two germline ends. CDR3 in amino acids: CASSVGGPLEKLFF. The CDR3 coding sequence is TGTGCCAGCAGCGTAGGGGGACCGTTGGAAAAACTGTTTTTT. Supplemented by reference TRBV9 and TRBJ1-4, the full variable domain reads DSGVTQTPKHLITATGQRVTLRCSPRSGDLSVYWYQQSLDQGLQFLIQYYNGEERAKGNILERFSAQQFPDLHSELNLSSLELGDSALYFCASSVGGPLEKLFFGSGTQLSVL.

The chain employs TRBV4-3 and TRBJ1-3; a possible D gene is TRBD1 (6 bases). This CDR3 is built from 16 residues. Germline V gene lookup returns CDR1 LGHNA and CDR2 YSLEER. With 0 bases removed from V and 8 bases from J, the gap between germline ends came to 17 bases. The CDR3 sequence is CASSQDSLGARDTIYF. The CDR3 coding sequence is TGCGCCAGCAGCCAAGATAGTTTGGGGGCGCGAGACACCATATATTTT.

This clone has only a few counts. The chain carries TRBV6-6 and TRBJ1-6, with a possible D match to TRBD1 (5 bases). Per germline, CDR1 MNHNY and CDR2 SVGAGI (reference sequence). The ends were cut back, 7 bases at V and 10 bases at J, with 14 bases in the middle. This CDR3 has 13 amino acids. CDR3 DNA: TGTGCCAGCACACAGGAGGAGGGATCACCCCTCCACTTT. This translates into CASTQEEGSPLHF.

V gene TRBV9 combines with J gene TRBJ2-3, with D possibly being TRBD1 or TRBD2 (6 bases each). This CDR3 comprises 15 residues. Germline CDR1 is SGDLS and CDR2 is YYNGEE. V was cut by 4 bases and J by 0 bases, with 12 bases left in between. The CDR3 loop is CASSYRGLSTDTQYF. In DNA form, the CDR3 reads TGTGCCAGCAGCTATCGGGGGCTGAGCACAGATACGCAGTATTTT.